The rows below give T cell receptor beta chains drawn from one sample of a study of blood T cell repertoires in COVID-19. Assay used: immunoSEQ multiplex PCR; TCRdb lists only in-frame clones, some missing. The sample lists roughly 280,000 clones; around 87% were seen once. Sequenced input: peripheral blood. Receptor source: a man aged 18 to 30 with active or convalescent COVID-19. The CDR3 runs from the conserved cysteine through the conserved F or W. The D gene is left open where the match is weak. The size entry is marked missing in some rows and otherwise reads once, few, many or a size class.

>13|TRBJ2-1|-|TRBV7-3|-
TGTGCCAGCAGCTTGCAACTAGGAAATGAGCAGTTCTTC
CASSLQLGNEQFF
>13|TRBJ2-5|-|TRBV12-3/TRBV12-4|-
TGTGCCAGCAGTTATCGGGGTATGGAGACCCAGTACTTC
CASSYRGMETQYF
>14|TRBJ2-5|TRBD1|TRBV6-5|-
TGTGCCAGCAGTACGGACAGGGGGCGAGAGACCCAGTACTTC
CASSTDRGRETQYF
>14|TRBJ2-6|-|TRBV6-5|-
TGTGCCAGCATGCGGGGAGCTGGGGCCAACGTCCTGACTTTC
CASMRGAGANVLTF
>14|TRBJ2-3|TRBD1|TRBV5-1|-
TGCGCCAGCAGCGAGGACAGGGTCGTAGATACGCAGTATTTT
CASSEDRVVDTQYF
>14|TRBJ2-7|TRBD2|TRBV5-1|-
TGCGCCAGCAGCTTGGTCGGCGGGGGGAACGAGCAGTACTTC
CASSLVGGGNEQYF
>15|TRBJ2-3|TRBD1|TRBV28|-
TGTGCCAGCAGTCGAGGACAGGGGGTTAGAGATACGCAGTATTTT
CASSRGQGVRDTQYF
>14|TRBJ1-2|-|TRBV6-4|-
TGTGCCAGCAGTCGCACTACTAGTCGTTTTGGCTACACCTTC
CASSRTTSRFGYTF
>14|TRBJ1-1|TRBD1|TRBV14|-
TGTGCCAGCAGCCAGACAGGGGGTTTCACTGAAGCTTTCTTT
CASSQTGGFTEAFF
>14|TRBJ2-7|TRBD2|TRBV6-5|-
TGTGCCAGCAGACCAGCGGGAGGGATTTACGAGCAGTACTTC
CASRPAGGIYEQYF
>14|TRBJ1-1|-|TRBV27|-
TGTGCCAGCAGTCTACGGGTCTCGGGCACTGAAGCTTTCTTT
CASSLRVSGTEAFF
>15|TRBJ2-1|TRBD1|TRBV18|-
TGTGCCAGCTCACCCGGGACAGAATTATACAATGAGCAGTTCTTC
CASSPGTELYNEQFF
>11|TRBJ1-2|-|TRBV29-1|-
TGCAGCGTTTATTACTACTATGGCTACACCTTC
CSVYYYYGYTF
>15|TRBJ2-2|TRBD1|TRBV5-1|-
TGCGCCAGCAGTGACAGGGCCCAGAACACCGGGGAGCTGTTTTTT
CASSDRAQNTGELFF
>19|TRBJ2-3|TRBD2|TRBV5-4|-
TGTGCCAGCAGCTTGGCCTGGACTAGCGGGACCCCTTCGGCAGATACGCAGTATTTT
CASSLAWTSGTPSADTQYF
>14|TRBJ2-7|-|TRBV7-3|-
TGTGCCAGCAGCCCCTATGGGGGAGGTTACGAGCAGTACTTC
CASSPYGGGYEQYF
>13|TRBJ1-6|-|TRBV7-2|-
TGTGCCAGCAGCTTGCGAATAGCGTTGGTTTATCCCTTT
CASSLRIALVYPF
>13|TRBJ1-2|-|TRBV11-3|-
TGTGCCAGCAGCTCCCGAGGTTTATATGGCTACACCTTC
CASSSRGLYGYTF
>14|TRBJ2-7|TRBD2|TRBV7-9|-
TGTGCCAGCAGCTTCGGCGGGGGGGTGGACGAGCAGTACTTC
CASSFGGGVDEQYF
>15|TRBJ1-1|-|TRBV3-1/TRBV3-2|-
TGTGCCAGCAGCCACCTTGCGGGGTCGGGCACTGAAGCTTTCTTT
CASSHLAGSGTEAFF
>14|TRBJ1-1|-|TRBV11-2|-
TGTGCCAGCAGCTTAGGTTTGTCTTACACTGAAGCTTTCTTT
CASSLGLSYTEAFF
>16|TRBJ2-3|TRBD2|TRBV18|-
TGTGCCAGCTCACCATGGGGGCGGGGGGACACAGATACGCAGTATTTT
CASSPWGRGDTDTQYF
>16|TRBJ1-5|-|TRBV19|-
TGTGCCAGTAGTATAGATCCCCCAAATAGCAATCAGCCCCAGCATTTT
CASSIDPPNSNQPQHF
>14|TRBJ2-7|TRBD2|TRBV5-4|once
TGTGCCAGCAGCTTGGCAGGGACTAGCGCCGAGCAGTACTTC
CASSLAGTSAEQYF
>15|TRBJ2-7|TRBD2|TRBV11-3|-
TGTGCCAGCAGCTTTAGGGCGGGACTAGCGGGAGTGTTGGACTTC
CASSFRAGLAGVLDF
>15|TRBJ1-6|-|TRBV28|-
TGTGCCAGCAACTCAGGGATCTCCTATAATTCACCCCTCCACTTT
CASNSGISYNSPLHF
>14|TRBJ2-5|-|TRBV11-3|-
TGTGCCAGCAGCGAGCAGGGGGGCCGAGAGACCCAGTACTTC
CASSEQGGRETQYF
>13|TRBJ1-2|-|TRBV7-8|-
TGTGCCAGCAGCCGCGGACAAGGGTATGGCTACACCTTC
CASSRGQGYGYTF
>14|TRBJ2-2|-|TRBV2|-
TGTGCCAGCAGCCTGGACAAAGGCTTCGGGGAGCTGTTTTTT
CASSLDKGFGELFF
>15|TRBJ2-1|TRBD2|TRBV25-1|-
TGTGCCAGCAGTCTCCCGGGGGGTGGAGACAATGAGCAGTTCTTC
CASSLPGGGDNEQFF
>15|TRBJ2-3|-|TRBV2|-
TGTGCCAGCAGTATCACATGGACTCTCACAGATACGCAGTATTTT
CASSITWTLTDTQYF
>13|TRBJ1-1|-|TRBV14|-
TGTGCCAGCAGCTGGACAGAGAACACTGAAGCTTTCTTT
CASSWTENTEAFF
>17|TRBJ2-1|TRBD1|TRBV5-1|once
TGCGCCAGCAAGGGGACAGGCATAGGGAGCTCCTACAATGAGCAGTTCTTC
CASKGTGIGSSYNEQFF
>14|TRBJ2-2|TRBD2|TRBV9|-
TGTGCCAGCAGGACTAGCGGGAGTTTCGGGGAGCTGTTTTTT
CASRTSGSFGELFF
>15|TRBJ2-7|TRBD2|TRBV4-2|-
TGTGCCAGCAGCCAAGACGGGACTAGCGGCTACGAGCAGTACTTC
CASSQDGTSGYEQYF
>16|TRBJ2-1|-|TRBV5-1|-
TGCGCCAGCAGCTTGGCAGGCCCGCCCCTCTACAATGAGCAGTTCTTC
CASSLAGPPLYNEQFF
>14|TRBJ1-3|-|TRBV6-6|few
TGTGCCAGCAGTCCACAGGCTTACGGAAACACCATATATTTT
CASSPQAYGNTIYF
>15|TRBJ1-1|-|TRBV18|-
TGTGCCAGCTCACCGTTTGGACAGCAGAACACTGAAGCTTTCTTT
CASSPFGQQNTEAFF
>15|TRBJ2-7|-|TRBV6-5|-
TGTGCCAGCAGGCCAACCCACGGACAGAGCTACGAGCAGTACTTC
CASRPTHGQSYEQYF
>15|TRBJ2-5|-|TRBV3-1/TRBV3-2|-
TGTGCCAGCACCTCCTTGGGTAGCGGACAAGAGACCCAGTACTTC
CASTSLGSGQETQYF
>13|TRBJ2-2|-|TRBV11-3|-
TGTGCCAGCAGCTTATTGAGTGCCGGGGAGCTGTTTTTT
CASSLLSAGELFF
>17|TRBJ2-4|TRBD1|TRBV7-6|-
TGTGCCAGCAGACCCCGGGACAGGGTGTGGGCCAAAAACATTCAGTACTTC
CASRPRDRVWAKNIQYF
>13|TRBJ2-2|-|TRBV6-4|-
TGTGCCAGCAGTGGTGCCGAGGTCGGGGAGCTGTTTTTT
CASSGAEVGELFF
>14|TRBJ1-2|-|TRBV9|-
TGTGCCAGCAGCCCGGACTCCACTAACTATGGCTACACCTTC
CASSPDSTNYGYTF